Listed below are T cell receptor beta chains from one sample, sequenced in a study of cytotoxic CD8 clonotypes in ibrutinib-treated CLL. Only in-frame clones appear in the TCRdb table, and some are missing; sequencing was by immunoSEQ multiplex PCR. The table includes about 39,000 clones, about 70% detected once. The sequencing here drew on PBMCs, taken at disease progression, from a patient treated with ibrutinib. The receptor set was obtained from a human donor with chronic lymphocytic leukemia. The CDR3 runs from the conserved cysteine through the conserved F or W. Fields, in order: V gene, J gene, D gene, CDR3 protein. A D gene is named only where the DNA matches it firmly.

TRBV4-3	TRBJ2-7	-	CASSQDWRTYEQYF
TRBV15	TRBJ1-5	-	CATSRGRGGGQPQHF
TRBV11-3	TRBJ2-5	-	CASSLGPRETQYF
TRBV2	TRBJ1-2	-	CASSEHTNYGYTF
TRBV6-1	TRBJ2-3	-	CASKRTFTDTQYF
TRBV11-3	TRBJ2-4	TRBD1	CASSVTGGVVKNIQYF
TRBV6-5	TRBJ2-1	TRBD1	CASSYAGGSYNEQFF
TRBV11-2	TRBJ2-3	TRBD1	CASSSGQGSTDTQYF
TRBV5-4	TRBJ2-6	-	CASSFSGANVLTF
TRBV6-1	TRBJ1-4	-	CASSEGGEKLFF
TRBV21-1	TRBJ1-6	-	CAPSKIGSNYNSPLHF
TRBV28	TRBJ1-5	-	CASSYDQPQHF
TRBV7-9	TRBJ2-3	-	CASSLLGDTQYF
TRBV6-1	TRBJ2-2	-	CASSEWAGWGTGELFF
TRBV14	TRBJ2-3	-	CASSQSQGRGTDTQYF
TRBV20-1	TRBJ1-4	-	CSKSRDEKLFF
TRBV5-1	TRBJ1-1	-	CASSLPTQNTEAFF
TRBV6-5	TRBJ2-7	-	CASSYPGPLGEQYF
TRBV18	TRBJ1-2	-	CASSPQGGAGYTF
TRBV5-4	TRBJ1-2	-	CASSLGGNYGYTF
TRBV5-4	TRBJ1-1	TRBD1	CASSLGTGGRTEAFF
TRBV6-5	TRBJ1-5	-	CASSFGGGPQHF
TRBV2	TRBJ2-3	-	CASKPSTATDTQYF
TRBV10-2	TRBJ2-3	TRBD2	CASSRTSGSLDTQYF
TRBV19	TRBJ1-2	-	CASGDSPYNYGYTF
TRBV29-1	TRBJ2-3	-	CSVGSSRLLTDTQYF
TRBV30	TRBJ2-7	TRBD2	CAWSVPGLAGEQYF
TRBV5-1	TRBJ2-5	TRBD1	CASSSGQQFQETQYF
TRBV2	TRBJ1-4	TRBD1	CASSEGDRVRRATNEKLFF
TRBV7-3	TRBJ2-6	-	CASSLNSGANVLTF
TRBV21-1	TRBJ1-5	-	CASYRDSNQPQHF
TRBV10-3	TRBJ1-1	-	CASANAGGNTEAFF
TRBV28	TRBJ2-7	-	CASIGAATNEQYF
TRBV5-1	TRBJ2-7	-	CASRTPSGEQYF
TRBV2	TRBJ2-5	-	CASSAIGSPVETQYF
TRBV30	TRBJ1-5	TRBD1	CAWSVQTGKARVDQPQHF
TRBV7-8	TRBJ2-7	TRBD2	CASSTLLAVGGEQYF
TRBV6-1	TRBJ2-7	-	CASSLSGTPYEQYF
TRBV4-2	TRBJ2-3	TRBD2	CASSPLAAGADTQYF
TRBV4-1	TRBJ2-1	-	CASSQDGSGLAFGEQFF
TRBV18	TRBJ1-1	-	CASSPVRDTEAFF
TRBV9	TRBJ1-1	-	CASSVDVDLQGLTEAFF
TRBV10-3	TRBJ2-7	TRBD1	CAISVKGTGEYEQYF
TRBV30	TRBJ1-1	TRBD1	CAWSALGTGGIYTEAFF
TRBV7-3	TRBJ2-3	-	CASSLSSSPLLGDTQYF
TRBV5-3	TRBJ2-7	-	CARTPETLAYEQYF
TRBV7-9	TRBJ2-2	TRBD2	CASSLTGGKTGELFF
TRBV19	TRBJ1-5	-	CASKFVDGGNQPQHF